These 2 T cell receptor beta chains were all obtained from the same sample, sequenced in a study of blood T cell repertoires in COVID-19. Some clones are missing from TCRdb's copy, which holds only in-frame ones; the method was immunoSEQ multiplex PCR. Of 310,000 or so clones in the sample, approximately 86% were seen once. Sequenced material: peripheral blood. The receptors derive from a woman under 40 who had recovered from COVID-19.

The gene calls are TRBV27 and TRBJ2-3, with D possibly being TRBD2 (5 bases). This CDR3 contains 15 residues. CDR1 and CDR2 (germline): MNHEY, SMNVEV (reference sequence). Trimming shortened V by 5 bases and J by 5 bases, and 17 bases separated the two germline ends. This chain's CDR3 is CASSPVYSVGDTQYF. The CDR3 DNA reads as TGTGCCAGCAGTCCCGTTTATAGCGTGGGAGATACGCAGTATTTT.

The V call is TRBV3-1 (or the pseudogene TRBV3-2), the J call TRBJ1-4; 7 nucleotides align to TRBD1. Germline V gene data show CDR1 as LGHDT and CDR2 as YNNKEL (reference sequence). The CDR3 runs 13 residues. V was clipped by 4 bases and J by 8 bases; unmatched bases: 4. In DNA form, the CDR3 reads TGTGCCAGCAGCCCCGGGACAGTGGAAAAACTGTTTTTT. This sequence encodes CASSPGTVEKLFF.